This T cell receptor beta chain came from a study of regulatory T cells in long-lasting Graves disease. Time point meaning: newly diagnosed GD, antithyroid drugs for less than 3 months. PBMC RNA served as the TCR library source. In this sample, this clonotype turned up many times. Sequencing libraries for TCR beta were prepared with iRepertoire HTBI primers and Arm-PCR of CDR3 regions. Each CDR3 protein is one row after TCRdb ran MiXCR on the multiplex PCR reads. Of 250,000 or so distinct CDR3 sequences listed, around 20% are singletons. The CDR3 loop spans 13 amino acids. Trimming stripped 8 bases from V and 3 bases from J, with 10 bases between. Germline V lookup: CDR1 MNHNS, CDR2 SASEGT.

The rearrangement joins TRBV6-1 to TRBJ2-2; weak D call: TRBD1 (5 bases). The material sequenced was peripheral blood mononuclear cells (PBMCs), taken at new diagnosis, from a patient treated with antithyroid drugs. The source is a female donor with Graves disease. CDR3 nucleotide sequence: TGTGCCAGCCCGGACATAGACACCGGGGAGCTGTTTTTT. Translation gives CASPDIDTGELFF.